This TCR beta chain was sequenced during a study of siplizumab effects on memory and regulatory T cells. Study outcomes and limitations: With siplizumab, mappable alloreactive CD4+ clones averaged 68.8% Treg-derived, versus around 30% in controls. Mapping to unstimulated subsets was achieved for only a minor fraction of alloreactive clones. Left unconfirmed was the suppressive function of proliferating Tregs from siplizumab cultures.

On this clone itself: As yet, its antigen is unknown. Additional DNA sequences in this sample encode the identical CDR3.

CDR1 and CDR2 (germline): SGHRS, YFSETQ. V lost 3 bases and J 2 bases, leaving 8 bases between the germline ends. The CDR3 is made up of 13 amino acids. The method was immunoSEQ multiplex PCR; TCRdb's version includes in-frame clones alone and lacks a portion of them. The sample lists tens of thousands of clones; 90% to 95% were seen once. V usage is TRBV5-1 and J usage is TRBJ2-5, with TRBD2 as a possible D gene (6 bases). The sequence derives from a human donor in good health. The specimen was non-Treg CD4+ T cells sorted from blood. CDR3 region: CASSSGTQETQYF. The DNA of the CDR3 is TGCGCCAGCAGCTCCGGGACTCAAGAGACCCAGTACTTC.